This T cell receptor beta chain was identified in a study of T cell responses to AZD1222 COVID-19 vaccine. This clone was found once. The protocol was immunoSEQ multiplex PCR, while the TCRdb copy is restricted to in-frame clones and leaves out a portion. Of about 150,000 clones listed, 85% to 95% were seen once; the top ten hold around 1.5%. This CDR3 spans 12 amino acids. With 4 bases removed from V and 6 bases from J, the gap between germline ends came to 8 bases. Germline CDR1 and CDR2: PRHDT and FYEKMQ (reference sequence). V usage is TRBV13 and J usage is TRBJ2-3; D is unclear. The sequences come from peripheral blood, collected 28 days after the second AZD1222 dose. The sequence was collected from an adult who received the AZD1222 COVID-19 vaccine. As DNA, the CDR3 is TGTGCCAGCAGCTCACCCGCGGATACGCAGTATTTT. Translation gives CASSSPADTQYF.